Listed here is a single T cell receptor beta chain. The antigen is not known. These data come from a study of Tregs in tolerant kidney transplant recipients. Overall study findings and caveats: Antigen-driven expansion was suggested because donor-specific Tregs expanded more than all Tregs in tolerant patients. Findings come from small patient numbers and require larger validation. Tregs expanded with activated donor B cells seemed most donor-specific.

V shed 4 bases, J shed 6 bases, and the junction held 3 bases outside the gene matches. Germline V gene lookup returns CDR1 SGHTA and CDR2 FQGNSA. The CDR3 is made up of 14 amino acids. TCRdb's table, derived via immunoSEQ multiplex PCR, lists solely in-frame clones and lacks some. The sample contains approximately 98,000 clones, around 89% of which appear only once. The specimen comprised CD4+ T cells from blood, sampled before the transplant. The gene calls are TRBV7-2 and TRBJ2-7, with 13 bases identical to TRBD2. The sequence was obtained from a human donor who received a combined kidney and bone marrow transplant. The CDR3 spells CASSSGLAGVEQYF. CDR3 DNA: TGTGCCAGCAGCTCCGGACTAGCGGGAGTCGAGCAGTACTTC. Supplemented by reference TRBV7-2 and TRBJ2-7, the full variable domain reads GAGVSQSPSNKVTEKGKDVELRCDPISGHTALYWYRQSLGQGLEFLIYFQGNSAPDKSGLPSDRFSAERTGGSVSTLTIQRTQQEDSAVYLCASSSGLAGVEQYFGPGTRLTVT.